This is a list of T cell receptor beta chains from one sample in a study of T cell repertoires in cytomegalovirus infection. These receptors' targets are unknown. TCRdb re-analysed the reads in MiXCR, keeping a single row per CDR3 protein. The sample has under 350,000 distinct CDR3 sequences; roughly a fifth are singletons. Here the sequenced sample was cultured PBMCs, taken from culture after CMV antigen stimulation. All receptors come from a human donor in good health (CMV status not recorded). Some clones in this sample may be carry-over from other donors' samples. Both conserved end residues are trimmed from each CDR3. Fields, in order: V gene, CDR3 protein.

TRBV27,ASSLYRLASSYNEQF
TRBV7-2,ASKSSGTQETQY
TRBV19,ASRDGTTLYNEQF
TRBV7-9,ASSFIGNNSPLH
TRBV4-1,ASREGTGRNGYT
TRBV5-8,ASSLAAGTSVQTQY
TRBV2,ASSVEGSNQPQH
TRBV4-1,ASSDTGSAYNEQF
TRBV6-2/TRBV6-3,ASSSILAGHYNEQF
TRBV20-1,SPVDTGNYGYT
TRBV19,ASTERAGTGELF
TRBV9,ASSGRLAGDEQF
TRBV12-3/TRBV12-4,ASSPGDNSPLH
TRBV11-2,ASSYPTGGVVGNTIY
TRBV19,ASTATGAMNGELF
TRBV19,ASSTPGTEAF
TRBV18,ASSPPDQNIQY
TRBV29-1,SATARALNTEAF
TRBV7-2,ASSQQGYEQY
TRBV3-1,ASSQGAESSYNEQF
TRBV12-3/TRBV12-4,ASSLGGGGYGYT
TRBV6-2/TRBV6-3,ASSRVRAEAF
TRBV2,ASSGIGAAANEKLF
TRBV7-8,ASSLFYEQY
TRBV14,ASSPMGQGTYEQY
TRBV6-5,ATKGATFYGYT
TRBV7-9,ASSFFSGILTTDTQY
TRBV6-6,ASSYNGRQTQY
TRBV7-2,ASSSRQGGGDTQY
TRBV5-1,ASSGLGVWTSGRDTQY
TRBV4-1,ASSQEKYNEQF
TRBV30,AWSETSGMTDTQY
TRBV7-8,ASSPGELSGNTIY
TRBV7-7,AIPIGLIYGYT
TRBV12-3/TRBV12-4,ASSLAIGGASYNEQF
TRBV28,ASRGSVMQPQH
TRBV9,ASSITRAPTDTQY
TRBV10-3,AIRDRATIGQF
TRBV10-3,AISEETSAKLGRQF
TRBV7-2,ASSLGLASGANVLT
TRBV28,ASSPHRVTDTQY
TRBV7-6,ASSPPGQNYEQY
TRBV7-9,ASSLFLRASSGNTIY
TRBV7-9,ASSPAGLAEPSWYNEQF